This note documents a single T cell receptor (beta chain) sequence. TCRdb's copy holds only in-frame clones and misses some; the assay was immunoSEQ multiplex PCR. The sample records around 300,000 clones, around nine tenths being singletons. These data come from a study of blood T cell repertoires in COVID-19. Per germline, CDR1 GTSNPN and CDR2 SVGIG (reference sequence). V gave up 0 bases and J gave up 13 bases; unmatched junction bases: 6. This CDR3 has 12 amino acids. Sequenced input: peripheral blood. J is TRBJ1-2 and V is TRBV30; TRBD1 matches at 9 bases. The sequence came from a woman aged 70-85 years with COVID-19, enrolled during active disease. CDR3 in amino acids: CAWSVGGQGSTF. CDR3 nucleotide sequence: TGTGCCTGGAGTGTAGGGGGACAGGGTTCCACCTTC. Complete variable domain (other parts from reference TRBV30 and TRBJ1-2): SQTIHQWPATLVQPVGSPLSLECTVEGTSNPNLYWYRQAAGRGLQLLFYSVGIGQISSEVPQNLSASRPQDRQFILSSKKLLLSDSGFYLCAWSVGGQGSTFGSGTRLTVV.